This T cell receptor (beta chain) was recovered during a study of cytomegalovirus exposure and HLA in healthy donors. Germline V CDR1 and CDR2: MNHEY, SVGAGI. The J segment lost 8 bases and the V segment lost 3 bases, leaving 6 bases of the junction unmatched. The CDR3 loop spans 14 amino acids. Use of 60 Vbeta and 13 Jbeta primers characterized the PCR. Method: immunoSEQ multiplex PCR; TCRdb's copy keeps in-frame clones and lacks some. This sample carries about 120,000 clones, around three quarters of them seen once, and the ten largest clones take 2.5% to 3.5%. The receptor was isolated from a woman aged 30 to 39 in good health and CMV-seropositive. The chain carries TRBV6-5 and TRBJ1-2, with 10 bases identical to TRBD1. The sequenced material came from PBMCs. In nucleotides, the CDR3 is TGTGCCAGCAGTTATCGGGACAGGGGCTCCGGCTACACCTTC. Residues: CASSYRDRGSGYTF.